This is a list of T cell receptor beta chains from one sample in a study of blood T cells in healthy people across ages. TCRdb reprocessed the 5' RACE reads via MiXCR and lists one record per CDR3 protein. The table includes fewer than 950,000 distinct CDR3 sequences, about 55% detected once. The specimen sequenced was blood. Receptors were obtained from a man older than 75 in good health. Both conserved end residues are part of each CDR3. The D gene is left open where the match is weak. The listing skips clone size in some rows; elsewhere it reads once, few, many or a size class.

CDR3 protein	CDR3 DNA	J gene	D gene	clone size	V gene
CSVASGGETQYF	TGCAGCGTCGCTAGCGGGGGGGAGACCCAGTACTTC	TRBJ2-5	TRBD2	many	TRBV29-1
CASSPIPRGARYGYTF	TGTGCCAGCAGCCCAATCCCCAGGGGGGCTCGGTATGGCTACACCTTC	TRBJ1-2	TRBD1	-	TRBV14
CASSGHFGSFYEQYF	TGTGCCAGCAGCGGACATTTTGGGAGTTTCTACGAGCAGTACTTC	TRBJ2-7	-	few	TRBV9
CASNIRAGRETQYF	TGTGCCAGCAATATAAGGGCGGGACGAGAGACCCAGTACTTC	TRBJ2-5	-	-	TRBV28
CASSLRWGASYEQYF	TGTGCCAGCAGCTTGCGTTGGGGAGCTTCCTACGAGCAGTACTTC	TRBJ2-7	-	few	TRBV5-6
CSVRGDTPGLVTYEQYF	TGCAGCGTTCGTGGGGACACTCCGGGACTGGTTACCTACGAGCAGTACTTC	TRBJ2-7	-	-	TRBV29-1
CASSLISRAGAGEQYF	TGTGCCAGCAGTTTAATTAGCAGAGCGGGAGCGGGGGAGCAGTACTTC	TRBJ2-7	TRBD2	-	TRBV12-3/TRBV12-4
CASRGPAGVWQETQYF	TGTGCCAGCAGGGGGCCAGCGGGAGTGTGGCAAGAGACCCAGTACTTC	TRBJ2-5	TRBD2	-	TRBV6-1
CASSVEGLGASEQYF	TGTGCCAGCAGCGTAGAAGGCCTGGGGGCAAGCGAGCAGTACTTC	TRBJ2-7	-	-	TRBV9
CASSLPATNEKLFF	TGCGCCAGCAGCCTCCCTGCAACTAATGAAAAACTGTTTTTT	TRBJ1-4	-	-	TRBV5-1
CSATGLAGNNEQFF	TGCAGTGCTACAGGACTAGCGGGCAACAATGAGCAGTTCTTC	TRBJ2-1	TRBD2	-	TRBV20-1
CASSAGALGETQYF	TGCGCCAGCAGCGCCGGGGCACTTGGAGAGACCCAGTACTTC	TRBJ2-5	-	-	TRBV5-1
CAWRTGSGRAPSSYNEQFF	TGTGCCTGGCGTACGGGAAGCGGGAGGGCCCCAAGCTCCTACAATGAGCAGTTCTTC	TRBJ2-1	TRBD2	-	TRBV30
CASSRLGGLGAKNIQYF	TGTGCCAGCAGCCGCCTCGGAGGGCTTGGAGCCAAAAACATTCAGTACTTC	TRBJ2-4	-	-	TRBV3-1
CASSQEGLIRGNEQFF	TGTGCCAGCAGCCAAGAAGGTCTCATTAGGGGCAATGAGCAGTTCTTC	TRBJ2-1	-	-	TRBV3-1
CASRKDLLQETQYF	TGTGCCAGCAGAAAGGACCTCCTCCAAGAGACCCAGTACTTC	TRBJ2-5	-	-	TRBV12-3/TRBV12-4
CATSRVQGANNEQYF	TGTGCCACCAGCAGAGTCCAGGGGGCGAATAACGAGCAGTACTTC	TRBJ2-7	TRBD1	-	TRBV15
CASSRDRIYPHEQYF	TGTGCCAGCAGTCGGGACAGGATCTATCCCCACGAGCAGTACTTC	TRBJ2-7	TRBD1	few	TRBV14
CAIRRQGSNYGYTF	TGTGCCATCAGGCGACAGGGATCGAACTATGGCTACACCTTC	TRBJ1-2	TRBD1	-	TRBV10-3
CASSLGLSSYNEQYF	TGCGCCAGCAGCTTGGGGCTTAGCTCCTACAATGAGCAGTACTTC	TRBJ2-7	-	-	TRBV5-1
CSGGSGDSDYGYTF	TGCAGTGGAGGTTCGGGTGATTCGGACTATGGCTACACCTTC	TRBJ1-2	-	-	TRBV20-1
CAILAGPSSSYNEQFF	TGTGCCATCTTAGCGGGGCCCTCCTCTTCCTACAATGAGCAGTTCTTC	TRBJ2-1	TRBD2	-	TRBV10-3
CVSTPTGVTNEQFF	TGTGTCAGCACCCCGACAGGGGTTACCAATGAGCAGTTCTTC	TRBJ2-1	TRBD1	-	TRBV6-1
CASSTGGSLANEKLFF	TGTGCCAGCTCGACGGGGGGTTCGTTGGCTAATGAAAAACTGTTCTTT	TRBJ1-4	-	-	TRBV27
CASSDYRDPLKTQYF	TGTGCCAGCAGCGATTACCGGGATCCCTTGAAGACCCAGTACTTC	TRBJ2-5	-	-	TRBV27
CASSPRLVAEAGNEQFF	TGTGCCAGCTCACCGCGCCTGGTAGCGGAAGCGGGGAATGAGCAGTTCTTC	TRBJ2-1	TRBD2	once	TRBV18
CASSYPGRTNEKLFF	TGTGCCAGCAGCTACCCGGGACGGACTAATGAAAAACTGTTTTTT	TRBJ1-4	-	-	TRBV7-9
CSAKPQLTRGNEQFF	TGCAGTGCCAAACCGCAATTGACCCGGGGGAATGAGCAGTTCTTC	TRBJ2-1	-	-	TRBV20-1
CASKKRNSYEQYF	TGTGCCAGCAAGAAGAGGAACTCCTACGAGCAGTACTTC	TRBJ2-7	-	once	TRBV2
CASSFGRGDTEAFF	TGTGCCAGCAGTTTTGGCAGGGGCGACACTGAAGCTTTCTTT	TRBJ1-1	-	-	TRBV12-3/TRBV12-4
CASSSQGQGIGHGHQPQHF	TGTGCCAGCAGCTCTCAGGGACAGGGTATCGGGCATGGCCATCAGCCCCAGCATTTT	TRBJ1-5	TRBD1	-	TRBV12-3/TRBV12-4
CATSTEARGHDEQYF	TGTGCCACCAGCACCGAAGCCCGGGGGCACGACGAGCAGTACTTC	TRBJ2-7	-	-	TRBV15
CASSLKTPGADNSPLHF	TGTGCCAGCTCACTCAAAACACCGGGGGCGGACAATTCACCCCTCCACTTT	TRBJ1-6	-	-	TRBV18
CASSQAGKTGEGEQYF	TGTGCCAGCAGCCAAGCGGGTAAAACAGGAGAAGGCGAGCAGTACTTC	TRBJ2-7	-	-	TRBV4-2
CASSSGQGKYF	TGCGCCAGCAGCTCGGGACAGGGGAAGTACTTC	TRBJ2-7	TRBD1	many	TRBV5-1
CASSYSTGNSEKLFF	TGTGCCAGCAGTTACTCCACAGGGAATAGTGAAAAACTGTTTTTT	TRBJ1-4	-	-	TRBV6-5
CASSRPQFGGLGEQYF	TGTGCCAGCAGTCGACCACAATTCGGCGGGCTAGGGGAGCAGTACTTC	TRBJ2-7	-	-	TRBV6-5
CASSGQGASYEQYF	TGTGCCAGCAGTGGACAGGGGGCGTCCTACGAGCAGTACTTC	TRBJ2-7	TRBD1	-	TRBV2
CSAKGGGDGAVYGYTF	TGCAGTGCGAAAGGGGGAGGTGACGGGGCCGTCTATGGCTACACCTTC	TRBJ1-2	-	-	TRBV20-1
CSVGVAGYNEQYF	TGCAGCGTTGGGGTAGCTGGGTACAATGAGCAGTACTTC	TRBJ2-7	-	-	TRBV29-1
CASSPKSTAGYTF	TGTGCCAGCAGCCCAAAATCTACAGCTGGCTACACCTTC	TRBJ1-2	-	few	TRBV6-1
CASSPDRAQETQYF	TGTGCCAGCTCACCCGACAGGGCCCAAGAGACCCAGTACTTC	TRBJ2-5	TRBD1	-	TRBV18
CSVDRGPGELFF	TGCAGCGTTGACCGCGGGCCCGGGGAGCTGTTTTTT	TRBJ2-2	-	-	TRBV29-1
CASSDRGGYGYTF	TGTGCCAGCAGTGACAGGGGAGGCTATGGCTACACCTTC	TRBJ1-2	-	-	TRBV6-4